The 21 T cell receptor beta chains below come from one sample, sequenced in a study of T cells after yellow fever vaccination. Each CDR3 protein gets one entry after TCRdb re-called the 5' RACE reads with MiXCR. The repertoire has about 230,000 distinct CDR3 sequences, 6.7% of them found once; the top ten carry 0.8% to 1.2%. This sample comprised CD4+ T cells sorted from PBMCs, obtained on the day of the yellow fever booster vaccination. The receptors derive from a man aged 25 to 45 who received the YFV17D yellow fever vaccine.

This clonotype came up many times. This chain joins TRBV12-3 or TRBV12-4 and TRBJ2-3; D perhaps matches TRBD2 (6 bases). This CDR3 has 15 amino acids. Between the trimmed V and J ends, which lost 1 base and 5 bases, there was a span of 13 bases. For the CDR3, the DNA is TGTGCCAGCAGTTTAGGTGCCGCTAGCGAAGATACGCAGTATTTT. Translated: CASSLGAASEDTQYF.

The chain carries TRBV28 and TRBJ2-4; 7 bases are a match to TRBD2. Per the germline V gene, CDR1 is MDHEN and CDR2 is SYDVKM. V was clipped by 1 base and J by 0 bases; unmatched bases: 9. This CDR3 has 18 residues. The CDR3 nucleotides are TGTGCCAGCAGTTTATCGGCTAGCGGCGTTCTAGCCAAAAACATTCAGTACTTC. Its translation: CASSLSASGVLAKNIQYF. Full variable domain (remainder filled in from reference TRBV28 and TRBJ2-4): DVKVTQSSRYLVKRTGEKVFLECVQDMDHENMFWYRQDPGLGLRLIYFSYDVKMKEKGDIPEGYSVSREKKERFSLILESASTNQTSMYLCASSLSASGVLAKNIQYFGAGTRLSVL.

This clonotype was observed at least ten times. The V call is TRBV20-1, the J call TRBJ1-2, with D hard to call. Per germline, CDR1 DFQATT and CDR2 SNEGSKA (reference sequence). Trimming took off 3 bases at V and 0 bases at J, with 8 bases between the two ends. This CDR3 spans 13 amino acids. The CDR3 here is CSASSVTNYGYTF. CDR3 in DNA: TGCAGTGCTAGTTCTGTGACTAACTATGGCTACACCTTC.

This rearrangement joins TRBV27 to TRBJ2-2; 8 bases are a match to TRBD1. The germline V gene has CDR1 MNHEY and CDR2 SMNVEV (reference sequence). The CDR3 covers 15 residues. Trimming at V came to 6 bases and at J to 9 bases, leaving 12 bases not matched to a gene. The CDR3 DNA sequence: TGTGCCAGCAGCTTAGAGGACAGGGACCCCCGGGAGCTGTTTTTT. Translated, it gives CASSLEDRDPRELFF.

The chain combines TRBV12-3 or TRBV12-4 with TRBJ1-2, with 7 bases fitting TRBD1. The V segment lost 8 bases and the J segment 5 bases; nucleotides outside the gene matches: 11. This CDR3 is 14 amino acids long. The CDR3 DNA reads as TGTGCCAGCCAGAGACAGGGCGGGGTTTATGGCTACACCTTC. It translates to CASQRQGGVYGYTF.

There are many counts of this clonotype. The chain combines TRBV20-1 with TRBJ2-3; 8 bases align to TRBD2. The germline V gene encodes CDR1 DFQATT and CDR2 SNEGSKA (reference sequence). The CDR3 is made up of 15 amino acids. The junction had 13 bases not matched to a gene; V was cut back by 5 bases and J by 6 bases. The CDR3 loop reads CSAQPGLGMKDTQYF. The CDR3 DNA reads TGCAGTGCTCAACCGGGACTAGGAATGAAGGATACGCAGTATTTT.

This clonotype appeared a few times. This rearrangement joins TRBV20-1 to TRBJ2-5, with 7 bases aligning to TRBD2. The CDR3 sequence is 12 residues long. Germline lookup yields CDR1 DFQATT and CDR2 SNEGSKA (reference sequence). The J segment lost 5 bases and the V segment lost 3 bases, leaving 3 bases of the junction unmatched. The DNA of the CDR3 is TGCAGTGCTAGCCTGGGGGGGGAGACCCAGTACTTC. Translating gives CSASLGGETQYF.

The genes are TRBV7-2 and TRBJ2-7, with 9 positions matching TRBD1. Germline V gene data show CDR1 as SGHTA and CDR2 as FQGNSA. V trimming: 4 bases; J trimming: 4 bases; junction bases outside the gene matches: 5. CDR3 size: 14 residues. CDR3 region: CASSSGTGRYEQYF. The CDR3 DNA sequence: TGTGCCAGCAGCTCGGGGACAGGGAGGTACGAGCAGTACTTC. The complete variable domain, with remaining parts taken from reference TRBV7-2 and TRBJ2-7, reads GAGVSQSPSNKVTEKGKDVELRCDPISGHTALYWYRQSLGQGLEFLIYFQGNSAPDKSGLPSDRFSAERTGGSVSTLTIQRTQQEDSAVYLCASSSGTGRYEQYFGPGTRLTVT.

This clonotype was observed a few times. CDR3 amino acids: CASSLKVTGMWVKYTQYF. The CDR3 DNA sequence: TGTGCCAGCAGCTTAAAGGTGACAGGGATGTGGGTCAAGTATACGCAGTATTTT. This chain links TRBV11-2 with TRBJ2-3; TRBD1 aligns across 7 bases. Germline values: CDR1 SGHAT, CDR2 FQNNGV. V shed 2 bases, J shed 7 bases, and the junction held 18 bases outside the gene matches. The CDR3 loop spans 18 amino acids.

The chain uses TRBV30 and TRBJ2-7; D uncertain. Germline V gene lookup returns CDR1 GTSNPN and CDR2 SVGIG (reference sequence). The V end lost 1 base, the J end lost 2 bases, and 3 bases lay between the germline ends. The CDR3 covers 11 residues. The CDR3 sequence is CAWSGAYEQYF. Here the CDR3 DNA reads TGTGCCTGGAGTGGCGCCTACGAGCAGTACTTC.

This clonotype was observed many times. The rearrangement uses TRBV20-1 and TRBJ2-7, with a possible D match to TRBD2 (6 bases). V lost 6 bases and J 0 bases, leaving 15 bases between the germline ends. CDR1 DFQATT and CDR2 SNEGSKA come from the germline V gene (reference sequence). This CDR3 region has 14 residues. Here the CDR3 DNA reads TGCAGTGCCAGGGCGCGGGGATACTCCTACGAGCAGTACTTC. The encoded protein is CSARARGYSYEQYF.

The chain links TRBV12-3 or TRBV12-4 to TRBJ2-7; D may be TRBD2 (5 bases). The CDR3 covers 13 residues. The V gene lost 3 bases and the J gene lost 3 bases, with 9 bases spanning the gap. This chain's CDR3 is CASSFLAGYEQYF. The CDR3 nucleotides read TGTGCCAGCAGTTTTCTAGCTGGCTACGAGCAGTACTTC.

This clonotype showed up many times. The CDR3 nucleotides are TGTGCCAGCAGTTGGGTACAACCGAACACCGGGGAGCTGTTTTTT. Its protein product is CASSWVQPNTGELFF. This chain uses TRBV6-5 with TRBJ2-2, with no clear D. The length of the CDR3 is 15 residues. CDR1 MNHEY and CDR2 SVGAGI come from the germline V gene. Between the trimmed V and J ends, which lost 4 bases and 0 bases, there was a span of 9 bases.

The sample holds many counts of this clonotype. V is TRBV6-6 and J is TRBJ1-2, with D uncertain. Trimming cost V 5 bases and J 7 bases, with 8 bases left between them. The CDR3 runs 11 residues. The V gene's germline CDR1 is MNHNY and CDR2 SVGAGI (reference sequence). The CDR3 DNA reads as TGTGCCAGCAGTCCCCAGGCTGGCTACACCTTC. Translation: CASSPQAGYTF.

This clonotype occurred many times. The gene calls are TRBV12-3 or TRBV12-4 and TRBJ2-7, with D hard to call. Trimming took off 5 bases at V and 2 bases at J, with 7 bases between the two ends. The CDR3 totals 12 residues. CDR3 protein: CASSPSAYEQYF. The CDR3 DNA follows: TGTGCCAGCAGTCCTAGTGCCTACGAGCAGTACTTC.

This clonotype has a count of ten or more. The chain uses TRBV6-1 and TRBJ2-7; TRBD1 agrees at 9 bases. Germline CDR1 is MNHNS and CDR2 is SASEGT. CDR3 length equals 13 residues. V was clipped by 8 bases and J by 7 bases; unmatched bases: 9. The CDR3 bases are TGTGCCAGCGGGTTTACAGGGGGCAAAGAGCAGTACTTC. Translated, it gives CASGFTGGKEQYF.

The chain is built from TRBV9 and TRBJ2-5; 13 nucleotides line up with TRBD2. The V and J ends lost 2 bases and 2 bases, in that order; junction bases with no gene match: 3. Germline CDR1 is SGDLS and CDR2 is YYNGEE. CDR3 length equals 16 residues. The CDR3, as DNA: TGTGCCAGCAGCGTCGGGACTAGCGGGATGCAAGAGACCCAGTACTTC. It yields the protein CASSVGTSGMQETQYF.

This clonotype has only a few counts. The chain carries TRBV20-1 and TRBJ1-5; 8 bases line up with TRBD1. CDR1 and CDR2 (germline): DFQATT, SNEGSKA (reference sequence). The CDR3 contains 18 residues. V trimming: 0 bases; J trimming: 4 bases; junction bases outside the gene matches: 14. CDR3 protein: CSARDGQGRGVFNQPQHF. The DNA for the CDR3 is TGCAGTGCTAGAGATGGACAGGGAAGGGGAGTGTTTAATCAGCCCCAGCATTTT.

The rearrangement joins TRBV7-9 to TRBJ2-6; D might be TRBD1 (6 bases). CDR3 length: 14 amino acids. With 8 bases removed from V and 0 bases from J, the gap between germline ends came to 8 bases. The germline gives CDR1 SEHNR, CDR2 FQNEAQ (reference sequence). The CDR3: CASLGGSGANVLTF. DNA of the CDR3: TGTGCCAGCCTAGGGGGCTCTGGGGCCAACGTCCTGACTTTC.

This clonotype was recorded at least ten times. The CDR3 protein is CASSSARIGQGETQYF. The DNA for the CDR3 is TGTGCCAGCAGTTCCGCGAGGATCGGACAGGGAGAGACCCAGTACTTC. The V and J genes are TRBV27 and TRBJ2-5; TRBD1 matches 8 bases. The germline V gene has CDR1 MNHEY and CDR2 SMNVEV (reference sequence). This CDR3 is built from 16 residues. Trimming removed 4 bases from V and 4 bases from J; junction bases left unmatched: 11.

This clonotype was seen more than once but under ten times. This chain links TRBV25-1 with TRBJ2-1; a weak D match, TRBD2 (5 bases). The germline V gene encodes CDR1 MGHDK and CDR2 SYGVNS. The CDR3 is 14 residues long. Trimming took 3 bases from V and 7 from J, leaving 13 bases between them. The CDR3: CASSDRGFGNEQFF. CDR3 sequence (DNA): TGTGCCAGCAGTGATCGGGGATTCGGGAATGAGCAGTTCTTC.